This paragraph reports one TCR beta chain. Generated by immunoSEQ multiplex PCR, the TCRdb table keeps only in-frame clones and is missing some. The sample has about 9,100 clones, around four fifths seen once. There are 14 residues in the CDR3. Between the trimmed V and J ends, which lost 0 bases and 7 bases, there was a span of 12 bases. The germline CDR1 and CDR2 sequences are LNHNV and YYDKDF (reference sequence). This specimen belongs to a study of immune evolution from preneoplasia to lung adenocarcinoma. The receptor was derived from a person between 65 and 79 years old with lung adenocarcinoma. The chain carries TRBV15 and TRBJ1-2; D is unclear. The sequencing sample was made of FFPE lung adenocarcinoma in situ tissue. This CDR3 is CATSRDPAEGGYTF. The DNA of the CDR3 is TGTGCCACCAGCAGAGATCCGGCAGAGGGTGGCTACACCTTC.